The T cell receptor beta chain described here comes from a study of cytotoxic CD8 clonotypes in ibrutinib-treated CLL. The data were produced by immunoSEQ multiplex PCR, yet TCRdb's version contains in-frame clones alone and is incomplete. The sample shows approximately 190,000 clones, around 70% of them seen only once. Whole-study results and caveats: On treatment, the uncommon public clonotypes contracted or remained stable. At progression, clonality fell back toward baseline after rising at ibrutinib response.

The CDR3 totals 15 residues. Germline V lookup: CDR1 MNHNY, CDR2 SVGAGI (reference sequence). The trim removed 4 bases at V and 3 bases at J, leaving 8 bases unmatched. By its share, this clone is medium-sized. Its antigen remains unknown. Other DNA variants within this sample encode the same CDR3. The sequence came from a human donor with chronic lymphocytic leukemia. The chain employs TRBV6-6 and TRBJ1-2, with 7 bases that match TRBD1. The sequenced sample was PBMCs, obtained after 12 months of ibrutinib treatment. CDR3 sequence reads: CASSFAAQGHYGYTF. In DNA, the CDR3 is TGTGCCAGCAGTTTTGCGGCACAGGGGCACTATGGCTACACCTTC.